This record covers a single T cell receptor (beta chain). In the original analysis: Reference gene primer amplification gave nucleated cell count estimates. Clones were sequenced by immunoSEQ multiplex PCR, and TCRdb holds only the in-frame ones, with some missing. V, J and clone size reflect that table, while D and trimming were determined from the DNA. The data hold roughly 300,000 clones, with approximately 87% observed a single time. This sample is part of a study of blood T cell repertoires in COVID-19. About the study: Samples taken during acute and convalescent COVID-19 were collected in the United States, Italy and Spain.

J lost 8 bases, V lost 6 bases, and 17 bases had no gene match. Germline V gene data show CDR1 as MNHEY and CDR2 as SMNVEV (reference sequence). This CDR3 spans 16 amino acids. The chain uses TRBV27 and TRBJ1-2; 8 positions match TRBD1. The sequence was obtained from a woman in her twenties or thirties with COVID-19, enrolled during active disease. Sequences were obtained from peripheral blood. The CDR3 nucleotides are TGTGCCAGCAGGGAACAGGGGGTCAATCCCTATGGAGGCTACACCTTC. Translation: CASREQGVNPYGGYTF.